Below are 17 T cell receptor beta chains sequenced from a single sample in a study of tumor-infiltrating lymphocytes in localized non-small cell lung cancer. Profiled with immunoSEQ multiplex PCR; TCRdb holds only in-frame clones, not every one. The sample lists approximately 12,000 clones; about 70% were seen once. Input material: uninvolved lung tissue not adjacent to the tumor. The receptors were gathered from a human donor with non-small cell lung cancer.

The V and J genes are TRBV28 and TRBJ2-7; 8 bases are a match to TRBD1. The CDR3 is made up of 14 amino acids. Per the germline V gene, CDR1 is MDHEN and CDR2 is SYDVKM. Germline trimming cut 6 bases from V and 2 bases from J; bases unmatched to any gene: 6. The CDR3 DNA follows: TGTGCCAGCAGCCTGGACAGGGAACCCTACGAGCAGTACTTC. It is translated as CASSLDREPYEQYF.

V and J are TRBV19 and TRBJ2-3, with TRBD2 as a possible D gene (6 bases). From germline, CDR1 is LNHDA and CDR2 SQIVND (reference sequence). Trimming pared 1 base from V and 15 bases from J, leaving 17 bases between. The CDR3 loop spans 13 amino acids. CDR3 nucleotides: TGTGCCAGTAGTATAGGGGGAGTTGGAGGGGTCTATTTT. Residues: CASSIGGVGGVYF.

This clone was seen more than once but under ten times. V is TRBV7-8 and J is TRBJ1-6; no definite D call. V lost 10 bases and J 9 bases, leaving 25 bases between the germline ends. The germline V gene has CDR1 SGHVS and CDR2 FQNEAQ. The CDR3 contains 16 residues. The DNA for the CDR3 is TGTGCCACCAAGCTCGGATTAGGTCCTTCGGGTTCACCCCTCCACTTT. This translates into CATKLGLGPSGSPLHF.

This clone showed up just a few times. This chain joins TRBV11-2 and TRBJ2-7, with TRBD2 identical over 9 bases. Germline CDR1 and CDR2: SGHAT and FQNNGV. Losses at the gene ends were 5 bases for V and 5 bases for J; bases not matched to a gene: 4. This CDR3 is built from 13 residues. This CDR3 is CASSAGGPNEQYF. The CDR3 bases are TGTGCCAGCAGCGCGGGGGGGCCTAACGAGCAGTACTTC.

The chain carries TRBV29-1 and TRBJ2-4; D possibly corresponds to TRBD1 (5 bases). The length of the CDR3 is 11 residues. Trimming stripped 4 bases from V and 15 bases from J, with 16 bases between. Per the germline V gene, CDR1 is SQVTM and CDR2 is ANQGSEA. Here the CDR3 DNA reads TGCAGCGTTGGTGCAGGGCAAAGGATGTACTTC. Translated: CSVGAGQRMYF.

The chain combines TRBV14 with TRBJ2-7; 14 nucleotides agree with TRBD2. Germline V CDR1 and CDR2: SGHDN, FVKESK. V was pared by 3 bases and J by 5 bases, with 6 bases of the junction left unmatched. This CDR3 comprises 16 residues. For the CDR3, the DNA is TGTGCCAGCAGCCAGACTAGCGGGGGGGCCTGGAACGAGCAGTACTTC. Its protein product is CASSQTSGGAWNEQYF.

The genes are TRBV5-1 and TRBJ2-3; D ambiguous. The CDR3 has 14 amino acids. Germline CDR1 SGHRS, CDR2 YFSETQ. V lost 3 bases and J lost 0, with 8 bases in between. CDR3 region: CASSSLLSTDTQYF. Written as DNA, the CDR3 is TGCGCCAGCAGCTCCCTACTTAGCACAGATACGCAGTATTTT.

The chain combines TRBV11-2 with TRBJ2-3; possibly TRBD1 for D (5 bases). CDR1 and CDR2 from the germline V gene are SGHAT and FQNNGV. The CDR3 spans 18 residues. V was trimmed by 4 bases and J by 0 bases, leaving 20 bases between them. The CDR3 sequence: CASSSNLGQGPSTDTQYF. CDR3 nucleotide sequence: TGTGCCAGCAGCTCGAACCTTGGCCAGGGTCCTAGCACAGATACGCAGTATTTT.

V usage is TRBV2 and J usage is TRBJ1-2; 7 positions match TRBD1. CDR1 is SNHLY and CDR2 is FYNNEI in the germline V gene. This CDR3 contains 15 residues. V lost 6 bases to trimming and J lost 0 bases; unmatched junction nucleotides: 7. CDR3 coding DNA: TGTGCCAGCAGAAAGGACAGGCAAGCTAACTATGGCTACACCTTC. This codes for CASRKDRQANYGYTF.

The V call is TRBV4-3, the J call TRBJ2-3; no firm D call. The length of the CDR3 is 16 residues. The germline CDR1 and CDR2 sequences are LGHNA and YSLEER. Trimming shortened V by 1 base and J by 0 bases, and 11 bases separated the two germline ends. In DNA, the CDR3 is TGCGCCAGCAGCCAAGGCTATCAGGCCAGCACAGATACGCAGTATTTT. Translation gives CASSQGYQASTDTQYF.

The rearrangement uses TRBV5-4 and TRBJ2-7; TRBD1 agrees at 8 bases. The CDR3 has 14 amino acids. The germline CDR1 and CDR2 sequences are SGHNT and YYREEE (reference sequence). Germline trimming cut 0 bases from V and 3 bases from J; bases unmatched to any gene: 2. Here the CDR3 reads CASSLVGTGYEQYF. CDR3 DNA: TGTGCCAGCAGCTTGGTTGGGACAGGCTACGAGCAGTACTTC. Combining the CDR3 with reference TRBV5-4 and TRBJ2-7 gives the whole variable domain ETGVTQSPTHLIKTRGQQVTLRCSSQSGHNTVSWYQQALGQGPQFIFQYYREEENGRGNFPPRFSGLQFPNYSSELNVNALELDDSALYLCASSLVGTGYEQYFGPGTRLTVT.

The chain combines TRBV5-1 with TRBJ2-5, with 7 nucleotides matching TRBD2. The V and J ends lost 4 bases and 1 base, in that order; junction bases with no gene match: 10. Germline V gene data show CDR1 as SGHRS and CDR2 as YFSETQ. The CDR3 has 16 residues. CDR3 in DNA: TGCGCCAGCAGCCTGAACTTTGGCGGGGGCCAAGAGACCCAGTACTTC. It yields the protein CASSLNFGGGQETQYF.

J is TRBJ2-7 and V is TRBV18; perhaps TRBD2 as D (7 bases). Looked up from germline, CDR1 is KGHSH and CDR2 is LQKENI. Trimming took 0 bases from V and 4 from J, leaving 16 bases between them. The CDR3 sequence is 16 residues long. The CDR3, as DNA: TGTGCCAGCTCACCACCGTCGGGGAGGGGGATTTACGAGCAGTACTTC. This translates into CASSPPSGRGIYEQYF.

The V gene is TRBV27, the J gene TRBJ1-1, with D unresolved. Germline V gene lookup returns CDR1 MNHEY and CDR2 SMNVEV (reference sequence). The CDR3 is 13 residues long. V lost 5 bases and J lost 0, with 7 bases in between. CDR3 bases: TGTGCCAGCAGTGACAATCTGAACACTGAAGCTTTCTTT. Amino acid sequence: CASSDNLNTEAFF.

V usage is TRBV4-1 and J usage is TRBJ1-5, with D tentatively TRBD1 (5 bases). The CDR3 length is 14 residues. CDR1 and CDR2 from the germline V gene are MGHRA and YSYEKL. V dropped 7 bases and J dropped 3 bases, with 13 bases sitting between them. CDR3 loop: CASTPGPNNQPQHF. CDR3 in DNA: TGCGCCAGCACCCCGGGACCGAACAATCAGCCCCAGCATTTT.

V gene TRBV5-1 combines with J gene TRBJ1-3, with D tentatively TRBD1 (6 bases). V was trimmed by 5 bases and J by 8 bases, leaving 11 bases between them. The CDR3 has 12 residues. In germline, CDR1 is SGHRS, CDR2 YFSETQ. CDR3 nucleotides: TGCGCCAGCAGATCGACAGGAGACACCATATATTTT. It is translated as CASRSTGDTIYF. The full variable domain, in which reference TRBV5-1 and TRBJ1-3 provide the parts outside the CDR3, is KAGVTQTPRYLIKTRGQQVTLSCSPISGHRSVSWYQQTPGQGLQFLFEYFSETQRNKGNFPGRFSGRQFSNSRSEMNVSTLELGDSALYLCASRSTGDTIYFGEGSWLTVV.

The J gene is TRBJ2-2, the V gene TRBV5-1; TRBD1 matches at 7 bases. CDR1 is SGHRS and CDR2 is YFSETQ in the germline V gene. J was trimmed by 7 bases and V by 5 bases; bases with no gene match: 11. CDR3 length: 15 amino acids. CDR3 in amino acids: CASRLLGQPDGELFF. CDR3 bases: TGCGCCAGCAGGTTACTGGGACAGCCTGACGGGGAGCTGTTTTTT.